This TCR beta chain came from a study of T cells in Graves' hyperthyroidism and ophthalmopathy. Overall study: Specimen type is peripheral blood, collected at initial diagnosis prior to any treatment.

Per germline, CDR1 MNHNS and CDR2 SASEGT. The CDR3 totals 16 residues. With 10 bases clipped from V and 5 bases from J, the junction kept 12 bases outside the gene matches. Researchers took RNA transcripts and amplified the TCR beta CDR3 regions from them. RT-PCR in the first round (using the HTBI primer set) targeted the TCR CDR3. TCRdb re-called the multiplex PCR reads through MiXCR, storing one row per CDR3 protein. The sample lists over 120,000 distinct CDR3 sequences, 22% occurring once. The clonotype comes from a woman between 45 and 65 years old with Graves' hyperthyroidism that later progressed to Graves' ophthalmopathy. The sample taken for sequencing was blood. This chain joins TRBV6-1 and TRBJ2-2; TRBD2 agrees at 11 bases. As DNA, the CDR3 is TGTGCCACCTCGTATTTAGCGGGAGGGGAGACCGGGGAGCTGTTTTTT. Translation: CATSYLAGGETGELFF.